This T cell receptor (beta chain) emerged from a study of shared clonotypes between healthy human individuals. Overall study: Donor ages ranged 18 to 49 years: a couple of women, a few men.

Findings of the study overall: There were few donors, and this limited the genetic and exposure-history diversity represented. The authors sampled blood alone, and tissue repertoires likely differ.

Several immunoSEQ plates received, in even portions, the genomic DNA of each subset. Assay: immunoSEQ multiplex PCR; the TCRdb copy retains only in-frame clones and omits some. The sample contains 550,000 to 600,000 clones, roughly 79% of which appear only once. About this clone itself: What it binds is unknown.

The CDR3 is 13 residues long. Germline V gene sequence: CDR1 SQVTM, CDR2 ANQGSEA. The V end was cut by 6 bases, the J end by 11 bases, with 22 bases between. This sequence joins TRBV29-1 and TRBJ2-5; D perhaps matches TRBD2 (6 bases). Sample: PBMCs. The source is a woman aged 40 to 49 in good health. Some clones in this sample may be carry-over from other donors' samples. CDR3 residues: CSVGGGSRTGQYF. CDR3 bases: TGCAGCGTGGGAGGCGGGTCTCGTACCGGGCAGTACTTC.